The 26 T cell receptor beta chains listed next were all sequenced from one sample in a study of cytomegalovirus exposure and HLA in healthy donors. Amplification used 60 Vbeta primers and 13 Jbeta primers. Produced via immunoSEQ multiplex PCR; TCRdb's table is partial and in-frame only. The top ten clones hold 1% of a sample with about 170,000 clones, roughly 85% of them seen once. Input material: PBMCs. The source of these receptors is a boy younger than 10 in good health and CMV-seronegative.

The chain couples TRBV23-1 to TRBJ1-5, with D possibly matching TRBD1 (5 bases). TRBV23-1 is an ORF, with its function uncertain. This CDR3 has 13 amino acids. V gave up 6 bases and J gave up 4 bases, with 10 bases separating them. The CDR3 reads CASRPAGNQPQHF. As DNA, the CDR3 is TGCGCCAGCAGGCCGGCAGGGAATCAGCCCCAGCATTTT.

The V call is TRBV6-5, the J call TRBJ2-7; TRBD1 matches at 10 bases. Germline lookup yields CDR1 MNHEY and CDR2 SVGAGI. The V gene end was trimmed by 4 bases and the J gene end by 3 bases; junction bases not matched to a gene: 3. This CDR3 contains 14 residues. The chain's CDR3 is CASSFRTGGYEQYF. In DNA, the CDR3 is TGTGCCAGCAGTTTTCGGACAGGGGGCTACGAGCAGTACTTC.

DNA for the CDR3: TGTGCCAGCAGCTCTCTAGCGGCCTCATACAATGAGCAGTTCTTC. Amino acid sequence: CASSSLAASYNEQFF. The chain links TRBV5-6 to TRBJ2-1, with 7 bases identical to TRBD2. V shed 3 bases and J 4 bases; nucleotides not matched to a gene: 7. There are 15 residues in the CDR3. CDR1 SGHDT and CDR2 YYEEEE come from the germline V gene. The whole variable domain, remainder taken from reference TRBV5-6 and TRBJ2-1, is DAGVTQSPTHLIKTRGQQVTLRCSPKSGHDTVSWYQQALGQGPQFIFQYYEEEERQRGNFPDRFSGHQFPNYSSELNVNALLLGDSALYLCASSSLAASYNEQFFGPGTRLTVL.

The genes are TRBV6-1 and TRBJ1-6; possibly TRBD1 for D (5 bases). Trimming pared 2 bases from V and 10 bases from J, leaving 6 bases between. The CDR3 has 12 amino acids. CDR1 is MNHNS and CDR2 is SASEGT in the germline V gene. CDR3 bases: TGTGCCAGCAGTGAATGGGGCTCACCCCTCCACTTT. Protein: CASSEWGSPLHF.

The genes are TRBV9 and TRBJ1-1; D is unresolved. The CDR3 spans 13 residues. V lost 3 bases and J 7 bases, leaving 13 bases between the germline ends. CDR1 SGDLS and CDR2 YYNGEE come from the germline V gene. DNA of the CDR3: TGTGCCAGCAGCGCGCCCGGACGGGGTGAAGCTTTCTTT. It translates to CASSAPGRGEAFF.

The chain employs TRBV2 and TRBJ2-1; 14 nucleotides align to TRBD2. Germline V gene lookup returns CDR1 SNHLY and CDR2 FYNNEI. Trimming removed 0 bases from V and 8 bases from J; junction bases left unmatched: 18. CDR3 size: 21 residues. The CDR3 here is CASSEASFWTSGRFFNDEQFF. Written as DNA, the CDR3 is TGTGCCAGCAGTGAAGCCAGCTTCTGGACTAGCGGGAGGTTCTTTAACGATGAGCAGTTCTTC.

This clone appeared once. The chain carries TRBV4-1 and TRBJ2-3; 13 positions agree with TRBD2. J lost 1 base, V lost 4 bases, and 2 bases had no gene match. This CDR3 has 16 amino acids. From germline, CDR1 is MGHRA and CDR2 YSYEKL. This CDR3 reads CASSRGLAGGTDTQYF. CDR3 in DNA: TGCGCCAGCAGCCGAGGACTAGCGGGGGGCACAGATACGCAGTATTTT.

The chain recombines TRBV5-1 with TRBJ1-3; D is possibly TRBD1 (5 bases). The length of the CDR3 is 16 residues. V lost 0 bases and J lost 0, with 10 bases in between. CDR1 and CDR2 (germline): SGHRS, YFSETQ. Written as DNA, the CDR3 is TGCGCCAGCAGCTTGGAGGGGTCCCTCTCTGGAAACACCATATATTTT. Amino acid sequence: CASSLEGSLSGNTIYF.

J is TRBJ2-1 and V is TRBV4-1; D perhaps matches TRBD2 (5 bases). Germline V gene sequence: CDR1 MGHRA, CDR2 YSYEKL. V lost 4 bases and J 7 bases, leaving 11 bases between the germline ends. The CDR3 runs 13 residues. This CDR3 is CASSRGLVNEQFF. Written as DNA, the CDR3 is TGCGCCAGCAGCCGCGGACTCGTGAATGAGCAGTTCTTC.

The chain has TRBV28 and TRBJ1-6; D unclear. CDR1 is MDHEN and CDR2 is SYDVKM in the germline V gene. V was cut by 5 bases and J by 3 bases, with 8 bases left in between. The CDR3 runs to 14 residues. The CDR3 region has the DNA TGTGCCAGCAGTCTTGCGGACTATAATTCACCCCTCCACTTT. This sequence encodes CASSLADYNSPLHF.

CDR3 nucleotide sequence: TGCGCCAGCAGCTTGGCCGCGGGCAGCGGGGAGCTGTTTTTT. This sequence encodes CASSLAAGSGELFF. The chain uses TRBV5-1 and TRBJ2-2, with D possibly matching TRBD2 (5 bases). CDR3 length: 14 residues. Per the germline V gene, CDR1 is SGHRS and CDR2 is YFSETQ. The V gene lost 0 bases and the J gene lost 7 bases, with 10 bases spanning the gap.

In DNA, the CDR3 is TGTGCTAGTGGTTCAGGCGGGAGGGCGGACAATGAGCAGTTCTTC. Translated, it gives CASGSGGRADNEQFF. The chain joins TRBV12-5 to TRBJ2-1; 9 nucleotides match TRBD2. V dropped 4 bases and J dropped 5; count of bases not matched to a gene: 6. The germline V gene has CDR1 LGHNT and CDR2 FRNRAP. The CDR3 consists of 15 residues.

This clone was recorded once. The J gene is TRBJ2-5, the V gene TRBV2; D ambiguous. There are 13 residues in the CDR3. Deletions cut 6 bases from V and 0 bases from J, with 8 bases between. CDR1 and CDR2 from the germline V gene are SNHLY and FYNNEI. Written as DNA, the CDR3 is TGTGCCAGCAGAGGAGCGAACCAAGAGACCCAGTACTTC. This gives the protein CASRGANQETQYF.

The rearrangement uses TRBV11-3 and TRBJ2-5; the D gene is possibly TRBD2 (6 bases). This CDR3 contains 15 residues. The V and J ends lost 1 base and 0 bases respectively, with 9 bases between them. Germline V CDR1 and CDR2: SGHNT, YENEEA. The DNA of the CDR3 is TGTGCCAGCAGCTTAGGGCGGGATCACCAAGAGACCCAGTACTTC. This encodes CASSLGRDHQETQYF.

The gene calls are TRBV30 and TRBJ2-1; no clear D. The germline V gene encodes CDR1 GTSNPN and CDR2 SVGIG (reference sequence). This CDR3 has 12 amino acids. V shed 2 bases and J shed 3 bases, with 5 bases lying between them. The CDR3 sequence is CAWSNSYNEQFF. CDR3 in DNA: TGTGCCTGGAGTAACAGCTACAATGAGCAGTTCTTC. The complete variable domain, with remaining parts taken from reference TRBV30 and TRBJ2-1, reads SQTIHQWPATLVQPVGSPLSLECTVEGTSNPNLYWYRQAAGRGLQLLFYSVGIGQISSEVPQNLSASRPQDRQFILSSKKLLLSDSGFYLCAWSNSYNEQFFGPGTRLTVL.

V and J are TRBV5-1 and TRBJ2-5; D perhaps matches TRBD2 (7 bases). Trimming stripped 2 bases from V and 0 bases from J, with 14 bases between. The V gene's germline CDR1 is SGHRS and CDR2 YFSETQ. The CDR3 runs 16 residues. CDR3 bases: TGCGCCAGCAGCTTCTCCCGGGGGGCTAACCAAGAGACCCAGTACTTC. Translating gives CASSFSRGANQETQYF.

The rearrangement links TRBV5-6 to TRBJ2-1; perhaps TRBD1 as D (6 bases). The V gene's germline CDR1 is SGHDT and CDR2 YYEEEE. The length of the CDR3 is 14 residues. Deletions cut 0 bases from V and 4 bases from J, with 8 bases between. The CDR3 DNA reads as TGTGCCAGCAGCTTGGGGGGGCATTACAATGAGCAGTTCTTC. This encodes CASSLGGHYNEQFF.

This chain joins TRBV6-1 and TRBJ2-1, with 8 nucleotides matching TRBD2. Germline V gene data show CDR1 as MNHNS and CDR2 as SASEGT. The CDR3 length is 14 residues. V shed 7 bases and J 8 bases; nucleotides not matched to a gene: 10. CDR3 DNA sequence: TGTGCCAGCACAACGGGAGGGCCTGGGTATGAGCAGTTCTTC. Encoded protein: CASTTGGPGYEQFF.

V gene TRBV11-1 combines with J gene TRBJ2-4; D unresolved. Trimming cost V 5 bases and J 0 bases, with 11 bases left between them. Germline lookup yields CDR1 SGHAT and CDR2 FQDESV (reference sequence). The CDR3 covers 15 residues. The CDR3 region is CASSTGPLAKNIQYF. In nucleotides, the CDR3 is TGTGCCAGCAGCACCGGTCCTTTAGCCAAAAACATTCAGTACTTC.

The V and J genes are TRBV30 and TRBJ1-5, with a tentative D call TRBD1 (5 bases). CDR3 length equals 13 residues. V was trimmed by 1 base and J by 7 bases, leaving 11 bases between them. Germline V gives CDR1 GTSNPN, CDR2 SVGIG (reference sequence). CDR3 DNA sequence: TGTGCCTGGAGTGCGGGGCGGGGACAGCCCCAGCATTTT. Translated, it gives CAWSAGRGQPQHF.

The rearrangement joins TRBV2 to TRBJ1-2; 7 nucleotides align to TRBD1. Germline lookup yields CDR1 SNHLY and CDR2 FYNNEI. The CDR3 runs 14 residues. V lost 6 bases and J lost 5; bases outside the gene matches: 9. The CDR3 loop is CASRKTGSLYGYTF. The CDR3 DNA reads as TGTGCCAGCAGGAAGACAGGGAGCCTATATGGCTACACCTTC.

V is TRBV5-1 and J is TRBJ1-2; 8 bases map to TRBD1. The germline CDR1 and CDR2 sequences are SGHRS and YFSETQ. V shed 4 bases and J 4 bases; nucleotides not matched to a gene: 9. This CDR3 region has 15 residues. CDR3 bases: TGCGCCAGCAGCCCACGCTCAGGGGGCGGCTATGGCTACACCTTC. Protein: CASSPRSGGGYGYTF.

The V gene is TRBV6-1, the J gene TRBJ2-1; TRBD1 matches at 8 bases. The germline V gene has CDR1 MNHNS and CDR2 SASEGT. The CDR3 is made up of 14 amino acids. With V trimmed by 4 bases and J by 2 bases, 1 base remained unmatched. The CDR3 DNA reads TGTGCCAGCAGTGGGGGACAGGCCTACAATGAGCAGTTCTTC. It is translated as CASSGGQAYNEQFF.

For the CDR3, the DNA is TGTGCCAGCAGTCGAGACAGCCCTAGGGGAAACACCATATATTTT. Protein: CASSRDSPRGNTIYF. The chain links TRBV28 to TRBJ1-3; maybe TRBD1 (5 bases). The CDR3 has 15 residues. Trimming pared 5 bases from V and 4 bases from J, leaving 15 bases between. Germline lookup yields CDR1 MDHEN and CDR2 SYDVKM.

The J gene is TRBJ1-5, the V gene TRBV28; TRBD1 agrees at 8 bases. CDR1 and CDR2 from the germline V gene are MDHEN and SYDVKM. The V segment lost 3 bases and the J segment 6 bases; nucleotides outside the gene matches: 7. The CDR3 runs 15 residues. DNA for the CDR3: TGTGCCAGCAGTTTTATGGCAGGGGGCTTTCAGCCCCAGCATTTT. Its protein product is CASSFMAGGFQPQHF.

The chain couples TRBV28 to TRBJ1-1, with 8 bases fitting TRBD1. This CDR3 has 17 residues. V lost 3 bases to trimming and J lost 1 base; unmatched junction nucleotides: 10. Germline CDR1 MDHEN, CDR2 SYDVKM. The CDR3 protein is CASSLILGGTGNTEAFF. The CDR3 nucleotides are TGTGCCAGCAGTTTGATCTTAGGAGGGACAGGGAACACTGAAGCTTTCTTT.